A single sample gave rise to the 13 T cell receptor beta chains below, sequenced in a study of CD8+CD57+ T cells in acquired aplastic anemia. Template material for TCR beta VDJ and CDR3 profiling consisted of genomic DNA. In TCRdb, the reads were re-called with MiXCR into one record per CDR3 protein. This sample yields about 160,000 distinct CDR3 sequences, of which roughly 48% are seen a single time; under 1.2% belongs to the top ten. Sequencing was done on a sample of sorted CD4+, CD8+, or CD8+CD57+ T cells (not recorded which) from PBMCs. Receptors originate from a human donor in good health.

The chain is built from TRBV10-3 and TRBJ1-1, with D maybe TRBD1 (6 bases). Germline assignment: CDR1 ENHRY and CDR2 SYGVKD. Between the trimmed V and J ends, which lost 2 bases and 1 base, there was a span of 8 bases. The CDR3 is 14 residues long. The CDR3 spells CAISEGQKNTEAFF. Written as DNA, the CDR3 is TGTGCCATCAGTGAGGGACAGAAGAACACTGAAGCTTTCTTT.

This clonotype was recorded at least ten times. The chain employs TRBV5-4 and TRBJ2-7; TRBD2 matches 7 bases. V trimming: 2 bases; J trimming: 7 bases; junction bases outside the gene matches: 12. The germline V gene encodes CDR1 SGHNT and CDR2 YYREEE (reference sequence). This CDR3 is 15 amino acids long. CDR3: CASSFLRENSWEQYF. In DNA, the CDR3 is TGTGCCAGCAGCTTCCTGCGGGAGAACAGTTGGGAGCAGTACTTC.

Ten or more counts support this clonotype. V and J are TRBV20-1 and TRBJ1-5, with 7 nucleotides matching TRBD1. Germline CDR1 DFQATT, CDR2 SNEGSKA (reference sequence). This CDR3 spans 13 amino acids. With 5 bases clipped from V and 5 bases from J, the junction kept 6 bases outside the gene matches. The CDR3 DNA follows: TGCAGTGCTGGAAGGACAGGTGATCAGCCCCAGCATTTT. Its translation: CSAGRTGDQPQHF.

Regarding this clonotype: An end of the junction differs from the germline gene, which may be a read error. The J gene is TRBJ1-1, the V gene TRBV7-8; TRBD1 aligns across 11 bases. Germline V gives CDR1 SGHVS, CDR2 FQNEAQ. The CDR3 is 17 amino acids. CDR3 sequence (DNA): TGTGCCAGCAGCTTCGGGGAGGACAGGGGGCGAACAACTGAGGCTTTCTTT. Translated: CASSFGEDRGRTTEAFF.

This clonotype has a count of ten or more. CDR3 nucleotides: TGCAGCGTGGACAGTGAAACCTTGAACACTGAAGCTTTCTTT. Protein product: CSVDSETLNTEAFF. The V and J genes are TRBV29-1 and TRBJ1-1; D might be TRBD1 (6 bases). CDR3 size: 14 residues. V was cut by 6 bases and J by 0 bases, with 14 bases left in between. CDR1 is SQVTM, CDR2 ANQGSEA, per germline.

This clonotype was observed a few times. This chain connects TRBV30 to TRBJ2-3; D is perhaps TRBD1 or TRBD2 (6 bases each). This CDR3 has 14 residues. Germline lookup yields CDR1 GTSNPN and CDR2 SVGIG (reference sequence). V lost 1 base and J 2 bases, leaving 10 bases between the germline ends. In DNA, the CDR3 is TGTGCCTGGAGTGGTGGGGGGCTCACAGATACGCAGTATTTT. Protein sequence: CAWSGGGLTDTQYF.

The chain is built from TRBV10-3 and TRBJ1-5; the D is unclear. This CDR3 contains 13 residues. Trimming stripped 3 bases from V and 7 bases from J, with 10 bases between. Germline V gene data show CDR1 as ENHRY and CDR2 as SYGVKD. The DNA of the CDR3 is TGTGCCATCAGTGAAAGCCTTGAGCAGCCCCAGCATTTT. It yields the protein CAISESLEQPQHF.

In this sample, this clonotype turned up many times. V usage is TRBV19 and J usage is TRBJ2-2, with D possibly matching TRBD2 (6 bases). In germline, CDR1 is LNHDA, CDR2 SQIVND (reference sequence). With 5 bases removed from V and 0 bases from J, the gap between germline ends came to 13 bases. The CDR3 extends over 16 amino acids. Here the CDR3 reads CASSYGGLTNTGELFF. As DNA, the CDR3 is TGTGCCAGTAGTTATGGGGGACTGACGAACACCGGGGAGCTGTTTTTT.

This clonotype was counted at least ten times. This chain connects TRBV11-2 to TRBJ2-6, with TRBD1 as a possible D gene (6 bases). Looked up from germline, CDR1 is SGHAT and CDR2 is FQNNGV. V lost 5 bases to trimming and J lost 2 bases, with 13 bases between them. There are 16 residues in the CDR3. The CDR3 protein is CASSQNRVPGANVLTF. The CDR3 bases are TGTGCCAGCAGCCAAAACAGGGTCCCTGGGGCCAACGTCCTGACTTTC.

This clonotype is a singleton in its sample. V and J are TRBV10-3 and TRBJ1-5, with 8 bases that match TRBD1. Germline values: CDR1 ENHRY, CDR2 SYGVKD. The CDR3 consists of 15 residues. V lost 1 base to trimming and J lost 4 bases; unmatched junction nucleotides: 3. CDR3 protein: CAISELDRENQPQHF. The CDR3 DNA follows: TGTGCCATCAGTGAGTTGGACAGGGAGAATCAGCCCCAGCATTTT.

V usage is TRBV7-9 and J usage is TRBJ2-5; 11 bases fit TRBD2. V shed 1 base, J shed 0 bases, and the junction held 1 base outside the gene matches. Germline values: CDR1 SEHNR, CDR2 FQNEAQ (reference sequence). The CDR3 spans 16 residues. This chain's CDR3 is CASSLGLAGYQETQYF. DNA for the CDR3: TGTGCCAGCAGCTTAGGACTAGCGGGGTACCAAGAGACCCAGTACTTC.

This clonotype showed up many times. One end of the junction varies from germline; a read error may be responsible. The chain recombines TRBV24-1 with TRBJ1-5; TRBD1 matches at 7 bases. In germline, CDR1 is KGHDR, CDR2 SFDVKD. The CDR3 is made up of 17 amino acids. Here the CDR3 reads CVTSDNRGPGVNQPQHF. DNA of the CDR3: TGTGTCACCAGTGATAACAGGGGCCCAGGAGTCAATCAGCCCCAGCATTTT.

This clonotype appeared many times. The chain uses TRBV4-3 and TRBJ2-5; 10 nucleotides align to TRBD1. The trim removed 1 base at V and 4 bases at J, leaving 3 bases unmatched. The germline V gene encodes CDR1 LGHNA and CDR2 YSLEER. The CDR3 runs to 15 residues. This CDR3 is CASSQATGGIETQYF. CDR3 nucleotides: TGCGCCAGCAGCCAAGCGACAGGGGGCATAGAGACCCAGTACTTC.